Listed here are 24 T cell receptor beta chains from one sample, sequenced in a study of PD-L1 blockade in urothelial cancer. Sequenced by immunoSEQ multiplex PCR; TCRdb stores in-frame clones only, minus some. The table shows some 120,000 clones, with approximately 85% occurring only once. Time point indicated: peripheral blood 6 weeks after treatment start. Sequenced here: PBMCs, sampled around atezolizumab (anti-PD-L1) treatment. The source of these receptors is a man between 50 and 59 years old with urothelial cancer.

This clone appeared a few times. V is TRBV30 and J is TRBJ2-6; 11 positions agree with TRBD1. The CDR3 totals 17 residues. V shed 5 bases, J shed 2 bases, and the junction held 8 bases outside the gene matches. Germline loops: CDR1 GTSNPN, CDR2 SVGIG (reference sequence). CDR3 bases: TGTGCCTGGCACCGGGACAGGGGGATGGCTGGGGCCAACGTCCTGACTTTC. Translating gives CAWHRDRGMAGANVLTF.

The chain links TRBV27 to TRBJ2-2; 10 nucleotides align to TRBD2. V lost 7 bases to trimming and J lost 0 bases; unmatched junction nucleotides: 2. Germline values: CDR1 MNHEY, CDR2 SMNVEV (reference sequence). CDR3 size: 15 residues. The CDR3 is CASTLAGANTGELFF. The CDR3 bases are TGTGCCAGCACCCTAGCGGGGGCGAACACCGGGGAGCTGTTTTTT.

This chain connects TRBV5-4 to TRBJ2-7; 8 bases map to TRBD2. Germline CDR1 SGHNT, CDR2 YYREEE (reference sequence). The CDR3 runs 14 residues. The V and J ends lost 0 bases and 3 bases, in that order; junction bases with no gene match: 2. CDR3 bases: TGTGCCAGCAGCTTGGCGGGAGGGCGCTACGAGCAGTACTTC. Its translation is CASSLAGGRYEQYF.

This chain links TRBV28 with TRBJ1-2, with TRBD1 matching over 7 bases. CDR3 length: 12 residues. CDR1 is MDHEN and CDR2 is SYDVKM in the germline V gene. After removal of 5 bases from V and 8 bases from J, the junction contained 5 bases not matched to a gene. Here the CDR3 DNA reads TGTGCCAGCAGTCTACAGGGGATAGGCTACACCTTC. This codes for CASSLQGIGYTF.

The CDR3 region is CASSPGRETQYF. The CDR3 DNA sequence: TGTGCCAGCTCACCAGGGAGAGAGACCCAGTACTTC. The V call is TRBV18, the J call TRBJ2-5; D may be TRBD2 (5 bases). V was clipped by 2 bases and J by 4 bases, with 5 bases between them. Germline loops: CDR1 KGHSH, CDR2 LQKENI. The CDR3 is made up of 12 amino acids.

This chain uses TRBV15 with TRBJ1-2; perhaps TRBD1 as D (5 bases). The CDR3 has 13 residues. Germline V CDR1 and CDR2: LNHNV, YYDKDF (reference sequence). With 7 bases removed from V and 5 bases from J, the gap between germline ends came to 14 bases. CDR3 sequence: CATTRGPGYGYTF. The CDR3 region has the DNA TGTGCCACCACAAGGGGCCCTGGGTATGGCTACACCTTC.

The CDR3 DNA sequence: TGTGCCAGCAGCCCGGTGGGTACAGGACAGGACTCGAACGGCTACACCTTC. Protein product: CASSPVGTGQDSNGYTF. This sequence joins TRBV5-5 and TRBJ1-2; 7 bases are a match to TRBD1. V was clipped by 4 bases and J by 8 bases; unmatched bases: 20. Germline CDR1 SGHKS, CDR2 YYEKEE (reference sequence). The CDR3 is 17 residues long. The variable domain in full, completed from reference TRBV5-5 and TRBJ1-2, reads DAGVTQSPTHLIKTRGQQVTLRCSPISGHKSVSWYQQVLGQGPQFIFQYYEKEERGRGNFPDRFSARQFPNYSSELNVNALLLGDSALYLCASSPVGTGQDSNGYTFGSGTRLTVV.

The genes are TRBV5-1 and TRBJ1-1; the D is unclear. V was trimmed by 0 bases and J by 1 base, leaving 13 bases between them. CDR1 SGHRS and CDR2 YFSETQ come from the germline V gene. The CDR3 extends over 16 amino acids. The CDR3 region is CASSLAIVGGNTEAFF. CDR3 bases: TGCGCCAGCAGCTTGGCGATCGTCGGCGGGAACACTGAAGCTTTCTTT.

The rearrangement uses TRBV4-1 and TRBJ1-2; no definite D call. The CDR3 length is 12 residues. V was pared by 0 bases and J by 8 bases, with 7 bases between. CDR1 and CDR2 (germline): MGHRA, YSYEKL. CDR3: CASSQDVEGYTF. In DNA, the CDR3 is TGCGCCAGCAGCCAAGATGTTGAGGGCTACACCTTC.

The V call is TRBV2, the J call TRBJ2-2; 11 bases fit TRBD2. CDR1 SNHLY and CDR2 FYNNEI come from the germline V gene. This CDR3 comprises 20 residues. V shed 4 bases and J 5 bases; nucleotides not matched to a gene: 18. CDR3 nucleotide sequence: TGTGCCAGCAGTGTTATGGGGGGGACTAGCGGTACTCGGGGTACCGGGGAGCTGTTTTTT. Encoded protein: CASSVMGGTSGTRGTGELFF.

This chain connects TRBV4-1 to TRBJ1-1; no reliable D call. V lost 1 base and J 4 bases, leaving 25 bases between the germline ends. The germline gives CDR1 MGHRA, CDR2 YSYEKL. There are 19 residues in the CDR3. This CDR3 reads CASSQGPAQEGALRTEAFF. The CDR3 bases are TGCGCCAGCAGCCAAGGTCCCGCCCAAGAGGGAGCGCTACGCACTGAAGCTTTCTTT.

The rearrangement links TRBV6-6 to TRBJ2-1; D perhaps matches TRBD2 (5 bases). This CDR3 is 12 amino acids long. Germline assignment: CDR1 MNHNY and CDR2 SVGAGI (reference sequence). With 8 bases removed from V and 9 bases from J, the gap between germline ends came to 14 bases. This CDR3 is CASATRAREQFF. For the CDR3, the DNA is TGTGCCAGCGCCACTAGGGCTCGTGAGCAGTTCTTC.

The V call is TRBV10-1, the J call TRBJ2-7; D ambiguous. V was pared by 4 bases and J by 3 bases, with 10 bases between. The CDR3 covers 13 residues. Germline loops: CDR1 WNHNN, CDR2 SYGVQD (reference sequence). This CDR3 is CASSGPVSYEQYF. Written as DNA, the CDR3 is TGCGCCAGCAGTGGCCCGGTAAGCTACGAGCAGTACTTC.

The V and J genes are TRBV10-3 and TRBJ2-3; TRBD1 aligns across 8 bases. Trimming at V came to 8 bases and at J to 5 bases, leaving 9 bases not matched to a gene. Germline V lookup: CDR1 ENHRY, CDR2 SYGVKD. The CDR3 runs 14 residues. CDR3 coding DNA: TGTGCCATCGCTACCGGGACAGGTAGAGATACGCAGTATTTT. As protein: CAIATGTGRDTQYF.

The chain has TRBV5-1 and TRBJ2-1; the D gene is possibly TRBD1 (6 bases). The V end lost 2 bases, the J end lost 3 bases, and 12 bases lay between the germline ends. This CDR3 is built from 15 residues. Per the germline V gene, CDR1 is SGHRS and CDR2 is YFSETQ. This chain's CDR3 is CASSFTGQRYNEQFF. Written as DNA, the CDR3 is TGCGCCAGCAGCTTTACAGGACAGCGCTACAATGAGCAGTTCTTC. Together with reference TRBV5-1 and TRBJ2-1, the CDR3 gives the full variable domain: KAGVTQTPRYLIKTRGQQVTLSCSPISGHRSVSWYQQTPGQGLQFLFEYFSETQRNKGNFPGRFSGRQFSNSRSEMNVSTLELGDSALYLCASSFTGQRYNEQFFGPGTRLTVL.

This clone was observed once. The chain couples TRBV14 to TRBJ2-1; D remains unclear. V shed 3 bases and J shed 0 bases, with 9 bases lying between them. The CDR3 has 15 residues. The V gene's germline CDR1 is SGHDN and CDR2 FVKESK. The DNA for the CDR3 is TGTGCCAGCAGCCAGTCTCCTGTCTCCTACAATGAGCAGTTCTTC. Translated: CASSQSPVSYNEQFF.

V is TRBV15 and J is TRBJ2-5, with TRBD2 identical over 8 bases. The CDR3 has 14 residues. Unmatched junction bases numbered 5, after V lost 7 bases and J lost 1 base. The V gene's germline CDR1 is LNHNV and CDR2 YYDKDF (reference sequence). This CDR3 reads CATKGGRSQETQYF. CDR3 bases: TGTGCCACCAAGGGCGGGAGGTCCCAAGAGACCCAGTACTTC.

The J gene is TRBJ2-7, the V gene TRBV6-1, with 8 bases identical to TRBD1. After removal of 2 bases from V and 1 base from J, the junction contained 4 bases not matched to a gene. This CDR3 contains 15 residues. CDR1 and CDR2 (germline): MNHNS, SASEGT. CDR3 region: CASSEQGASSYEQYF. CDR3 in DNA: TGTGCCAGCAGTGAACAGGGGGCCTCTTCCTACGAGCAGTACTTC.

J is TRBJ2-5 and V is TRBV18; the D gene is possibly TRBD1 (6 bases). CDR3 length: 16 amino acids. Germline V gives CDR1 KGHSH, CDR2 LQKENI. Trimming stripped 6 bases from V and 0 bases from J, with 17 bases between. The CDR3 DNA is TGTGCCAGCTCCCCTCGGGACAACAGGGACCAAGAGACCCAGTACTTC. Its translation is CASSPRDNRDQETQYF.

The count of this clone is one. The DNA for the CDR3 is TGTGCCAGCAACCCCGGACGGGGGAACACTGAAGCTTTCTTT. Its protein product is CASNPGRGNTEAFF. This sequence joins TRBV28 and TRBJ1-1; D gene unclear. The length of the CDR3 is 14 residues. The V end was cut by 7 bases, the J end by 1 base, with 13 bases between. Germline V lookup: CDR1 MDHEN, CDR2 SYDVKM.

The V call is TRBV5-1, the J call TRBJ2-7; 13 positions match TRBD2. Trimming took 4 bases from V and 0 from J; bases not matched to a gene: 4. Per germline, CDR1 SGHRS and CDR2 YFSETQ. The CDR3 is 16 amino acids. This CDR3 reads CASSPGLAGYSYEQYF. CDR3 bases: TGCGCCAGCAGCCCGGGACTAGCGGGATACTCCTACGAGCAGTACTTC.

The chain links TRBV2 to TRBJ2-5; possibly TRBD1 for D (5 bases). There are 13 residues in the CDR3. Trimming stripped 8 bases from V and 1 base from J, with 11 bases between. The germline V gene encodes CDR1 SNHLY and CDR2 FYNNEI. The CDR3 region has the DNA TGTGCCAGCCGACGACAGCCCCAAGAGACCCAGTACTTC. It yields the protein CASRRQPQETQYF.

The chain is built from TRBV7-2 and TRBJ2-3; 12 positions agree with TRBD2. The ends lost 1 base at V and 6 bases at J; junction bases unmatched: 5. The CDR3 consists of 16 residues. Germline CDR1 reads SGHTA; CDR2 reads FQGNSA. CDR3 in DNA: TGTGCCAGCAGCTTAGGGCTAGCGGGAGGGGGTGATACGCAGTATTTT. Its protein is CASSLGLAGGGDTQYF.

The chain is built from TRBV7-2 and TRBJ2-1, with TRBD2 matching 11 bases. Losses at the gene ends were 0 bases for V and 7 bases for J; bases not matched to a gene: 5. The CDR3 is made up of 16 amino acids. Germline-derived CDR1 and CDR2 are SGHTA and FQGNSA. In DNA, the CDR3 is TGTGCCAGCAGCTTAGCGGGGGCTAGCGGGAGGAATGAGCAGTTCTTC. Protein product: CASSLAGASGRNEQFF.